The 27 T cell receptor beta chains given below trace back to one sample, sequenced in a study of breast tumors, draining lymph nodes, adjacent tissues. TCRdb analysed the multiplex PCR reads with MiXCR anew, one entry per CDR3 protein. The sample yields some 130,000 distinct CDR3 sequences, about 20% seen once. The lymph nodes were axillary draining lymph nodes from breast cancer patients. The sequenced sample consisted of axillary lymph node tissue. These receptors all come from a female donor with breast cancer. Some clones in this sample may be carry-over from other donors' samples.

This clonotype was counted ten times or more. The chain combines TRBV12-3 or TRBV12-4 with TRBJ1-4; no definite D call. CDR3 length equals 13 residues. V was trimmed by 6 bases and J by 1 base, leaving 6 bases between them. As DNA, the CDR3 is TGTGCCAGCAGGGAGGTAACTAATGAAAAACTGTTTTTT. This gives the protein CASREVTNEKLFF.

As regards this clonotype: A much larger clone lies one base from this, so it may be a read error. The rearrangement links TRBV6-5 to TRBJ2-7; TRBD2 agrees at 15 bases. This CDR3 region has 14 residues. The trim removed 4 bases at V and 8 bases at J, leaving 3 bases unmatched. From germline, CDR1 is MNHEY and CDR2 SVGAGI. CDR3 sequence (DNA): TGTGCCAGCAGTTCCGGGACTAGCGGGAGGAAGCAGTACTTC. Translating it yields CASSSGTSGRKQYF.

The rearrangement joins TRBV28 to TRBJ2-1; no clear D. The ends were cut back, 6 bases at V and 0 bases at J, with 9 bases in the middle. The CDR3 runs 14 residues. Germline V CDR1 and CDR2: MDHEN, SYDVKM. The DNA for the CDR3 is TGTGCCAGCAGCGTTCCAACCTCCTACAATGAGCAGTTCTTC. Its protein product is CASSVPTSYNEQFF. The whole variable domain, filled in from reference TRBV28 and TRBJ2-1, reads DVKVTQSSRYLVKRTGEKVFLECVQDMDHENMFWYRQDPGLGLRLIYFSYDVKMKEKGDIPEGYSVSREKKERFSLILESASTNQTSMYLCASSVPTSYNEQFFGPGTRLTVL.

This clonotype came up many times. The chain employs TRBV7-3 and TRBJ2-3, with D tentatively TRBD2 (5 bases). Looked up from germline, CDR1 is SGHTA and CDR2 is FQGTGA. Trimming removed 5 bases from V and 4 bases from J, with 13 bases in between. This CDR3 has 14 residues. The CDR3 region is CASSRNPGSDTQYF. The CDR3 nucleotides read TGTGCCAGCAGCCGAAATCCGGGGTCAGATACGCAGTATTTT.

With respect to this clonotype: Since a much larger clone is just one base distant, this may be a read error. The rearrangement links TRBV28 to TRBJ2-7; D gene uncertain. V lost 5 bases and J 3 bases, leaving 14 bases between the germline ends. The CDR3 has 14 amino acids. Germline V gives CDR1 MDHEN, CDR2 SYDVKM. The CDR3 protein is CASSLRSEFYEQYF. CDR3 DNA sequence: TGTGCCAGCAGTCTTCGTTCTGAGTTCTACGAGCAGTACTTC. Looking up the rest from reference TRBV28 and TRBJ2-7 gives the full variable domain: DVKVTQSSRYLVKRTGEKVFLECVQDMDHENMFWYRQDPGLGLRLIYFSYDVKMKEKGDIPEGYSVSREKKERFSLILESASTNQTSMYLCASSLRSEFYEQYFGPGTRLTVT.

The sample holds many counts of this clonotype. The genes are TRBV19 and TRBJ2-1; TRBD1 agrees at 7 bases. This CDR3 has 13 residues. Germline trimming cut 5 bases from V and 7 bases from J; bases unmatched to any gene: 5. Germline V CDR1 and CDR2: LNHDA, SQIVND (reference sequence). The CDR3 region is CASSVNRGNEQFF. In DNA form, the CDR3 reads TGTGCCAGTAGTGTTAACAGGGGAAATGAGCAGTTCTTC.

This clonotype was detected once. The chain is built from TRBV28 and TRBJ2-1, with a possible D match to TRBD1 (5 bases). The CDR3 is made up of 15 amino acids. V shed 3 bases and J shed 2 bases, with 11 bases lying between them. Germline V lookup: CDR1 MDHEN, CDR2 SYDVKM. The chain's CDR3 is CASSFPDIPYNEQFF. Here the CDR3 DNA reads TGTGCCAGCAGTTTCCCGGACATCCCCTACAATGAGCAGTTCTTC.

A word on this clonotype: It may be a read error: a sequence one base away is much more abundant. The chain is built from TRBV6-6 and TRBJ2-7; 7 bases fit TRBD1. The junction had 11 bases not matched to a gene; V was cut back by 7 bases and J by 2 bases. The CDR3 is 15 amino acids. Germline CDR1 reads MNHNY; CDR2 reads SVGAGI (reference sequence). This CDR3 is CASTDSGTDPYEQYF. CDR3 in DNA: TGTGCCAGCACCGACTCCGGGACAGATCCCTACGAGCAGTACTTC.

This clonotype was recorded at least ten times. This sequence joins TRBV12-5 and TRBJ2-3; D is undetermined. Trimming pared 5 bases from V and 2 bases from J, leaving 5 bases between. CDR3 length: 12 amino acids. Germline V lookup: CDR1 LGHNT, CDR2 FRNRAP. This CDR3 is CASGPDTDTQYF. In DNA form, the CDR3 reads TGTGCTAGTGGTCCCGACACAGATACGCAGTATTTT.

This clonotype has at least ten counts. The CDR3 sequence: CASSFRGRNTDTQYF. The DNA of the CDR3 is TGTGCCAGCAGTTTTAGGGGCAGGAACACAGATACGCAGTATTTT. This chain uses TRBV27 with TRBJ2-3, with D possibly being TRBD1 (5 bases). This CDR3 spans 15 amino acids. Germline V gene sequence: CDR1 MNHEY, CDR2 SMNVEV (reference sequence). Trimming took 3 bases from V and 2 from J, leaving 12 bases between them.

As for this clonotype: A much larger clone differs by one base, so this may be a read error. It is likely a read error, because the conserved phenylalanine at the end of the CDR3 is missing. The chain couples TRBV27 to TRBJ2-7; D perhaps matches TRBD1 (7 bases). The CDR3 contains 18 residues. Germline CDR1 and CDR2: MNHEY and SMNVEV (reference sequence). The V end lost 6 bases, the J end lost 4 bases, and 28 bases lay between the germline ends. The CDR3 DNA reads as TGTGCCAGCAGCTATCTCCAAACAGGGGCAGGGGGGATTTACGAGCAGTACCTC. Its protein is CASSYLQTGAGGIYEQYL.

Many counts were recorded for this clonotype. The chain combines TRBV19 with TRBJ2-2; 9 positions match TRBD1. Germline trimming cut 8 bases from V and 5 bases from J; bases unmatched to any gene: 6. CDR1 is LNHDA and CDR2 is SQIVND in the germline V gene (reference sequence). The CDR3 sequence is 14 residues long. The CDR3 region is CASGTGRGTGELFF. For the CDR3, the DNA is TGTGCCAGTGGGACAGGGAGAGGGACCGGGGAGCTGTTTTTT. The full variable domain, in which reference TRBV19 and TRBJ2-2 provide the parts outside the CDR3, is DGGITQSPKYLFRKEGQNVTLSCEQNLNHDAMYWYRQDPGQGLRLIYYSQIVNDFQKGDIAEGYSVSREKKESFPLTVTSAQKNPTAFYLCASGTGRGTGELFFGEGSRLTVL.

This clonotype was counted many times. The chain recombines TRBV19 with TRBJ2-5; D is ambiguous. Trimming removed 7 bases at V and 1 base at J, with 16 bases between. The CDR3 has 15 residues. Looked up from germline, CDR1 is LNHDA and CDR2 is SQIVND (reference sequence). This chain's CDR3 is CASTPGPTPQETQYF. In nucleotides, the CDR3 is TGTGCCAGTACCCCCGGCCCCACCCCCCAAGAGACCCAGTACTTC.

This clonotype came up many times. The V and J genes are TRBV20-1 and TRBJ2-7; 16 bases agree with TRBD2. The germline V gene has CDR1 DFQATT and CDR2 SNEGSKA (reference sequence). This CDR3 has 15 residues. The V segment lost 8 bases and the J segment 2 bases; nucleotides outside the gene matches: 6. The CDR3 loop reads CSPGTSGRGPYEQYF. CDR3 coding DNA: TGCAGTCCGGGGACTAGCGGGAGGGGGCCCTACGAGCAGTACTTC.

In its sample, this clonotype was seen many times. The chain couples TRBV7-2 to TRBJ2-1; 7 bases line up with TRBD2. Trimming took 0 bases from V and 5 from J; bases not matched to a gene: 7. CDR1 SGHTA and CDR2 FQGNSA come from the germline V gene. The CDR3 consists of 16 residues. As DNA, the CDR3 is TGTGCCAGCAGCTTAGCGATTTTTAGCGGGCACAATGAGCAGTTCTTC. It encodes CASSLAIFSGHNEQFF.

This clonotype was seen at least ten times. The J gene is TRBJ2-3, the V gene TRBV19; D call uncertain. The germline gives CDR1 LNHDA, CDR2 SQIVND (reference sequence). V was shortened by 6 bases and J by 2 bases, with 3 bases between the two germline ends. The CDR3 consists of 11 residues. The CDR3 DNA is TGTGCCAGTAGGGCCACAGATACGCAGTATTTT. It specifies CASRATDTQYF.

There are many counts of this clonotype. This chain's CDR3 is CASSFPGTSGIQGGANVLTF. The DNA of the CDR3 is TGTGCCAGCAGCTTCCCCGGGACTAGCGGGATTCAAGGTGGGGCCAACGTCCTGACTTTC. The rearrangement uses TRBV12-3 or TRBV12-4 and TRBJ2-6, with 13 nucleotides matching TRBD2. This CDR3 region has 20 residues. V trimming: 6 bases; J trimming: 3 bases; junction bases outside the gene matches: 14.

Worth noting for this clonotype: The junction departs from germline at one end; a sequencing error may be responsible. The gene calls are TRBV28 and TRBJ2-7; D not certain. Per germline, CDR1 MDHEN and CDR2 SYDVKM. CDR3 length: 15 amino acids. The CDR3 DNA follows: TGTGCCAGCAGTTTAGACTTTTCCCCCTCCTACGGGCAGTACTTC. It encodes CASSLDFSPSYGQYF. The full variable domain, completed using reference TRBV28 and TRBJ2-7, is DVKVTQSSRYLVKRTGEKVFLECVQDMDHENMFWYRQDPGLGLRLIYFSYDVKMKEKGDIPEGYSVSREKKERFSLILESASTNQTSMYLCASSLDFSPSYGQYFGPGTRLTVT.

This clonotype was found many times. This chain joins TRBV2 and TRBJ2-3, with TRBD2 identical over 9 bases. CDR3 length: 15 amino acids. V trimming: 4 bases; J trimming: 3 bases; junction bases outside the gene matches: 5. Germline V gene sequence: CDR1 SNHLY, CDR2 FYNNEI. In DNA form, the CDR3 reads TGTGCCAGCAGTGGGCAAGCGGGAGGTACAGATACGCAGTATTTT. Residues: CASSGQAGGTDTQYF.

The chain joins TRBV24-1 to TRBJ2-1; TRBD1 is a possible D gene (5 bases). V was cut by 1 base and J by 10 bases, with 10 bases left in between. This CDR3 is built from 13 residues. Germline-derived CDR1 and CDR2 are KGHDR and SFDVKD. CDR3 region: CATSDFTQGEQFF. The CDR3 DNA sequence: TGTGCCACCAGTGATTTTACGCAGGGCGAGCAGTTCTTC.

This clonotype was seen ten or more times. The chain has TRBV19 and TRBJ2-1; tentatively, D is TRBD2 (6 bases). V dropped 4 bases and J dropped 13 bases, with 23 bases sitting between them. This CDR3 is built from 15 residues. Germline loops: CDR1 LNHDA, CDR2 SQIVND (reference sequence). The CDR3 loop is CASSSGTAKGNKQFF. CDR3 DNA: TGTGCCAGTAGTAGCGGGACTGCGAAAGGAAACAAACAGTTCTTC.

About this clonotype: A read error may explain this, as a much larger clone is one base away. The rearrangement joins TRBV28 to TRBJ2-3; perhaps D is TRBD1 or TRBD2 (5 bases each). This CDR3 is 16 amino acids long. With 10 bases removed from V and 2 bases from J, the gap between germline ends came to 22 bases. Germline V gene data show CDR1 as MDHEN and CDR2 as SYDVKM. The CDR3, as DNA: TGTGCCAACCCAGTCTGCCCCGGGACCTACACAGATACGCAGTATTTT. Translation: CANPVCPGTYTDTQYF.

Concerning this clonotype itself: Just one base apart from a much larger clone, this may be a read error. This CDR3 fails to terminate in the conserved phenylalanine or tryptophan, so it likely reflects a read error. V and J are TRBV20-1 and TRBJ1-3; the D gene is possibly TRBD1 (5 bases). Trimming pared 3 bases from V and 2 bases from J, leaving 17 bases between. CDR1 and CDR2 (germline): DFQATT, SNEGSKA (reference sequence). The CDR3 sequence is 16 residues long. The CDR3 sequence is CSASSPGIGAGNTIYL. The DNA for the CDR3 is TGCAGTGCTAGTAGTCCAGGGATAGGGGCTGGAAACACCATATATCTT.

On this clonotype itself: Since a much larger clone is just one base distant, this may be a read error. The genes are TRBV4-1 and TRBJ2-3; TRBD2 agrees at 10 bases. CDR1 MGHRA and CDR2 YSYEKL come from the germline V gene. The CDR3 sequence is 16 residues long. The V segment lost 4 bases and the J segment 1 base; nucleotides outside the gene matches: 5. The CDR3 sequence is CASSPPSGSGTDTQYF. CDR3 in DNA: TGCGCCAGCAGCCCGCCTAGCGGGAGTGGCACAGATACGCAGTATTTT.

A note on this clonotype: A clone one base away is much larger, so this may be a read error. The chain links TRBV7-8 to TRBJ2-1, with D possibly called TRBD1 or TRBD2 (7 bases each). The CDR3 spans 18 residues. V gave up 5 bases and J gave up 7 bases, with 27 bases separating them. Germline V CDR1 and CDR2: SGHVS, FQNEAQ. This chain's CDR3 is CASSPQGGRLGRGNEQFF. The CDR3 DNA reads as TGTGCCAGCAGCCCCCAGGGGGGGAGACTAGGCCGAGGTAATGAGCAGTTCTTC. Drawing the rest from reference TRBV7-8 and TRBJ2-1, the complete variable domain is GAGVSQSPRYKVAKRGQDVALRCDPISGHVSLFWYQQALGQGPEFLTYFQNEAQLDKSGLPSDRFFAERPEGSVSTLKIQRTQQEDSAVYLCASSPQGGRLGRGNEQFFGPGTRLTVL.

This clonotype has more than one count but fewer than ten. A junction boundary mismatches the germline segment, possibly from a read error. The rearrangement joins TRBV11-2 to TRBJ2-1, with 10 positions matching TRBD2. The CDR3 runs 18 residues. Looked up from germline, CDR1 is SGHAT and CDR2 is FQNNGV. CDR3 region: CASSLALAGPKLYSEQFF. As DNA, the CDR3 is TGTGCCAGCAGCTTGGCACTAGCGGGACCCAAACTGTACAGTGAGCAGTTCTTC.

This clonotype was seen many times. The CDR3 loop is CASGPGADHLTGELFF. The CDR3 DNA reads TGTGCCAGCGGCCCGGGGGCCGACCATCTCACCGGGGAGCTGTTTTTT. This rearrangement joins TRBV6-4 to TRBJ2-2; perhaps D is TRBD1 or TRBD2 (6 bases each). Germline-derived CDR1 and CDR2 are MRHNA and SNTAGT. Deletions cut 8 bases from V and 4 bases from J, with 20 bases between. This CDR3 spans 16 amino acids.